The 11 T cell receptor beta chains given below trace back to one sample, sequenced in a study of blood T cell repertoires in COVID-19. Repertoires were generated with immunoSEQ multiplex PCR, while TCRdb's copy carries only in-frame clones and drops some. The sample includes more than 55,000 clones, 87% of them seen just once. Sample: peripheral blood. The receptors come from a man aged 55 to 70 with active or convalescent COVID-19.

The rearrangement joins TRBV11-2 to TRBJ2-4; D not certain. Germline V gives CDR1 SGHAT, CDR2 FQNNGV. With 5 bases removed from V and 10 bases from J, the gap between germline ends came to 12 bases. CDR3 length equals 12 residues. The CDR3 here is CASSLSDSIQYF. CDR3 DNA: TGTGCCAGCAGCCTAAGCGACTCAATTCAGTACTTC. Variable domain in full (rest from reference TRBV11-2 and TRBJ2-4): EAGVAQSPRYKIIEKRQSVAFWCNPISGHATLYWYQQILGQGPKLLIQFQNNGVVDDSQLPKDRFSAERLKGVDSTLKIQPAKLEDSAVYLCASSLSDSIQYFGAGTRLSVL.

Here the CDR3 DNA reads TGTGCCAGCAGTGTTTCGGCAGGGGTGGGATCACCCCTCCACTTT. Its protein is CASSVSAGVGSPLHF. The chain has TRBV6-4 and TRBJ1-6, with D possibly being TRBD1 (6 bases). V was shortened by 4 bases and J by 10 bases, with 17 bases between the two germline ends. The germline V gene encodes CDR1 MRHNA and CDR2 SNTAGT. This CDR3 is built from 15 residues.

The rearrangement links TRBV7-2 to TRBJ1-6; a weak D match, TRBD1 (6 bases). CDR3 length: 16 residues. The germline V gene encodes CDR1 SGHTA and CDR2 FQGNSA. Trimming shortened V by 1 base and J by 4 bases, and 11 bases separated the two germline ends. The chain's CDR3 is CASSLGTGNYNSPLHF. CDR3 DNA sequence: TGTGCCAGCAGCTTAGGTACAGGGAATTATAATTCACCCCTCCACTTT.

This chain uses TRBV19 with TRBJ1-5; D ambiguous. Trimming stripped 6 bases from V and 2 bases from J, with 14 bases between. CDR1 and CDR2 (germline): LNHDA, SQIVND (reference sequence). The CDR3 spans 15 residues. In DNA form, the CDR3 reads TGTGCCAGTAGAAGACGGGAGATCCGCAATCAGCCCCAGCATTTT. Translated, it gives CASRRREIRNQPQHF.

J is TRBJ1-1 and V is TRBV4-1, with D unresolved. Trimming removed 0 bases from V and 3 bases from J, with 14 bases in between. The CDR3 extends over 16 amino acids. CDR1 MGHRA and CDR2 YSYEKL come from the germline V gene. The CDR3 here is CASSQDPRALHTEAFF. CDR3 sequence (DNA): TGCGCCAGCAGCCAAGATCCGAGGGCGTTACACACTGAAGCTTTCTTT.

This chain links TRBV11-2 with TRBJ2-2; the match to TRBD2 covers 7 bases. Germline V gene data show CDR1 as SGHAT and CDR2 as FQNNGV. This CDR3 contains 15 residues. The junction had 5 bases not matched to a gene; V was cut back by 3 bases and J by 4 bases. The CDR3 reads CASSLVTSSTGELFF. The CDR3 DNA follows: TGTGCCAGCAGCTTGGTGACTAGCTCCACCGGGGAGCTGTTTTTT.

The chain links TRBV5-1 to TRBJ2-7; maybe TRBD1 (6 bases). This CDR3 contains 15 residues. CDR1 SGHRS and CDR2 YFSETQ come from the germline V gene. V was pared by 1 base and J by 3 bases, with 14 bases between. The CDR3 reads CASSLFPGQDYEQYF. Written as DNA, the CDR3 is TGCGCCAGCAGCTTGTTTCCGGGACAAGACTACGAGCAGTACTTC. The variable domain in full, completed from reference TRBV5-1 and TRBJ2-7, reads KAGVTQTPRYLIKTRGQQVTLSCSPISGHRSVSWYQQTPGQGLQFLFEYFSETQRNKGNFPGRFSGRQFSNSRSEMNVSTLELGDSALYLCASSLFPGQDYEQYFGPGTRLTVT.

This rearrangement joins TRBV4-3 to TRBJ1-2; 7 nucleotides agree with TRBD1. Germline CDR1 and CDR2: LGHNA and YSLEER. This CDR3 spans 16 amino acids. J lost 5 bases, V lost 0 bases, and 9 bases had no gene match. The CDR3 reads CASSQDINRGEYGYTF. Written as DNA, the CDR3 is TGCGCCAGCAGCCAAGATATAAACAGGGGTGAATATGGCTACACCTTC.

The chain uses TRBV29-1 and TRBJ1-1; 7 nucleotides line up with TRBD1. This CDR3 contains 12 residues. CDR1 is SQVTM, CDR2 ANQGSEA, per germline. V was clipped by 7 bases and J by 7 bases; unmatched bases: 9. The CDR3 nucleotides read TGCAGCGGTATGACAGGGCTCGGTGAAGCTTTCTTT. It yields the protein CSGMTGLGEAFF.

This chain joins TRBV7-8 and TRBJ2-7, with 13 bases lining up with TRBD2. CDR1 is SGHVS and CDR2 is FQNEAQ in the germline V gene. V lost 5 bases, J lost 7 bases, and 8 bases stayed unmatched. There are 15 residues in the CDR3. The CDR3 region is CASSTLAGGLGEQYF. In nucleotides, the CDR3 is TGTGCCAGCAGCACACTAGCGGGAGGGTTGGGGGAGCAGTACTTC.

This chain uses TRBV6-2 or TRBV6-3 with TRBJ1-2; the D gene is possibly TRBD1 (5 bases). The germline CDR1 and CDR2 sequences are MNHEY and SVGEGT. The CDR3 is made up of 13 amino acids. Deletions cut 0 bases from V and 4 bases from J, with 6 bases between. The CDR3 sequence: CASSYSTAYGYTF. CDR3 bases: TGTGCCAGCAGTTACTCGACAGCCTATGGCTACACCTTC.